The 13 T cell receptor beta chains listed next were all sequenced from one sample in a study of monozygotic twins with inflammatory bowel disease. Using the 5' RACE reads, TCRdb records one entry per CDR3 protein without DNA. With fewer than 550,000 distinct CDR3 sequences in the sample, the ten largest clones hold 2% to 2.5%. Sequencing used blood. These receptors were taken from a human donor with ulcerative colitis or Crohn's disease, or a healthy co-twin of an affected twin (not recorded which).

The rearrangement uses TRBV28 and TRBJ2-7. The CDR3 consists of 12 residues. Germline CDR1 reads MDHEN; CDR2 reads SYDVKM. The CDR3 sequence is CASSFGTYEQYF.

The chain joins TRBV6-1 to TRBJ2-1; the D call of TRBD2 rests on TCRdb alone, since no DNA is present to check it. This CDR3 has 16 residues. Germline V lookup: CDR1 MNHNS, CDR2 SASEGT. Here the CDR3 reads CASSPSTVLSYNEQFF.

The rearrangement links TRBV4-3 to TRBJ2-7. This CDR3 contains 15 residues. Per the germline V gene, CDR1 is LGHNA and CDR2 is YSLEER. The CDR3: CASSQTAFSSYEQYF.

The J gene is TRBJ1-6, the V gene TRBV6-6; TCRdb designates TRBD1, a call that cannot be tested without DNA. The germline CDR1 and CDR2 sequences are MNHNY and SVGAGI (reference sequence). The CDR3 is 13 residues long. The CDR3 region is CASSFAGDSPLHF.

The chain has TRBV15 and TRBJ2-1; TCRdb's D call of TRBD2 is untestable without DNA. The CDR3 loop spans 15 amino acids. The V gene's germline CDR1 is LNHNV and CDR2 YYDKDF (reference sequence). The CDR3 reads CATSRGTSGYNEQFF. Supplemented by reference TRBV15 and TRBJ2-1, the full variable domain reads DAMVIQNPRYQVTQFGKPVTLSCSQTLNHNVMYWYQQKSSQAPKLLFHYYDKDFNNEADTPDNFQSRRPNTSFCFLDIRSPGLGDTAMYLCATSRGTSGYNEQFFGPGTRLTVL.

The chain couples TRBV24-1 to TRBJ2-2; TCRdb returns TRBD1, unconfirmable since there is no DNA. CDR3 length equals 17 residues. The germline gives CDR1 KGHDR, CDR2 SFDVKD. CDR3 in amino acids: CATSGLPGSEGTGELFF.

The chain couples TRBV11-2 to TRBJ2-1; TCRdb names TRBD1, which stays unverified in the absence of DNA. The CDR3 extends over 14 amino acids. Germline V lookup: CDR1 SGHAT, CDR2 FQNNGV. CDR3 amino acids: CASSQGQANPPQFF.

The rearrangement links TRBV7-9 to TRBJ2-5; TCRdb lists TRBD2, though no DNA is available to test this call. Germline V gives CDR1 SEHNR, CDR2 FQNEAQ (reference sequence). This CDR3 comprises 15 residues. CDR3: CASSSLDGPQETQYF. Based on the CDR3 plus reference TRBV7-9 and TRBJ2-5, the full variable domain is DTGVSQNPRHKITKRGQNVTFRCDPISEHNRLYWYRQTLGQGPEFLTYFQNEAQLEKSRLLSDRFSAERPKGSFSTLEIQRTEQGDSAMYLCASSSLDGPQETQYFGPGTRLLVL.

V gene TRBV12-3 or TRBV12-4 combines with J gene TRBJ1-3; absent DNA, TCRdb's TRBD1 call cannot be checked. The CDR3 consists of 15 residues. CDR3 amino acids: CASSDNRGSGNTIYF.

V is TRBV6-5 and J is TRBJ1-6. This CDR3 is built from 14 residues. The germline V gene encodes CDR1 MNHEY and CDR2 SVGAGI. The CDR3 sequence: CASSYAGRNSPLHF.

V usage is TRBV12-3 or TRBV12-4 and J usage is TRBJ2-2. The CDR3 is made up of 13 amino acids. The CDR3 is CASSFGYTGELFF.

The chain links TRBV7-7 to TRBJ2-7; TCRdb proposes TRBD1, but this gene call is untestable without DNA. This CDR3 spans 13 amino acids. Per germline, CDR1 SSHAT and CDR2 FNYEAQ (reference sequence). CDR3: CASSPQGGYEQYF.

The chain is built from TRBV24-1 and TRBJ2-3; TCRdb calls TRBD1, which cannot be checked without DNA. From germline, CDR1 is KGHDR and CDR2 SFDVKD. This CDR3 has 11 residues. CDR3 protein: CATNGGDTQYF.